The T cell receptor beta chain under discussion was sequenced for a study of blood T cell repertoires in COVID-19. During active infection, Seattle patients enrolled and were then monitored through disease. The count of this clone is one. Germline CDR1 and CDR2: LGHNA and YSLEER. Trimming shortened V by 0 bases and J by 10 bases, and 15 bases separated the two germline ends. The CDR3 consists of 14 residues. In the authors' workflow: Estimates of nucleated cell counts were drawn from the amplification of reference gene primers. Sequencing was performed with immunoSEQ multiplex PCR; in TCRdb, only in-frame clones are kept and a portion is missing. For V, J and clone size, that table is used; D and trimming come from the DNA. The sample has 85,000 to 120,000 clones, 70% to 80% seen once.

V and J are TRBV4-3 and TRBJ1-1; D is possibly TRBD1 (6 bases). What was sequenced was peripheral blood. This sequence originates from a man aged 80 or over with COVID-19, enrolled during active disease. CDR3 nucleotides: TGCGCCAGCAGCCAAGATCCGGGGGGGCAGCGAGCTTTCTTT. It is translated as CASSQDPGGQRAFF.